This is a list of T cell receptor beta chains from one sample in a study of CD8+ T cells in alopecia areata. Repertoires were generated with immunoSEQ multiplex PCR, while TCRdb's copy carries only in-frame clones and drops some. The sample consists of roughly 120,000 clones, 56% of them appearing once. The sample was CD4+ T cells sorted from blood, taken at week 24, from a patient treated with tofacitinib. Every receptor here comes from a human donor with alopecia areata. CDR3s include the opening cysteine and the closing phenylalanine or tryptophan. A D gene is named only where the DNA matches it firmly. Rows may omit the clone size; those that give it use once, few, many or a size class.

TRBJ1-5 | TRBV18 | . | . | TGTGCCAGCTCACCTGAGGGGGGTTTTGGTCAGCCCCAGCATTTT | CASSPEGGFGQPQHF
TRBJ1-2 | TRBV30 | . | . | TGTGCCTGGAGTGTACGGGATAGGTCTAACTATGGCTACACCTTC | CAWSVRDRSNYGYTF
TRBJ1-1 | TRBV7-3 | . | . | TGTGCCAGCAGCTCCAGGGGCTCGGGCACTGAAGCTTTCTTT | CASSSRGSGTEAFF
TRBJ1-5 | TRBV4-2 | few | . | TGTGCCAGCAGCCAAGATTGGGGAGGCAATCAGCCCCAGCATTTT | CASSQDWGGNQPQHF
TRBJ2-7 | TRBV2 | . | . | TGTGCCAGCAGAGAACAGGGAATGGGCGAGCAGTACTTC | CASREQGMGEQYF
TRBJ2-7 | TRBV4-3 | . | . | TGCGCCAGCAGCCAAGATAGTTTATGGGGGGCCTACGAGCAGTACTTC | CASSQDSLWGAYEQYF
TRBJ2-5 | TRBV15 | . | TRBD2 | TGTGCCACCAGCAGAGATGGGAGGGGATGGGGGCAAGAGACCCAGTACTTC | CATSRDGRGWGQETQYF
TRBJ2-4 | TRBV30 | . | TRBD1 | TGTGCCTGGGAGGGACAGGGAAAAAACATTCAGTACTTC | CAWEGQGKNIQYF
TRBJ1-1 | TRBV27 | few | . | TGTGCCAGCATCCCCCGGGGGAGGATTATGAACACTGAAGCTTTCTTT | CASIPRGRIMNTEAFF
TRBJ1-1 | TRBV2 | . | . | TGTGCCAGCAGCGAGAGTATGAACACTGAAGCTTTCTTT | CASSESMNTEAFF
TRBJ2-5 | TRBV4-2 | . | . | TGTGCCAGCAGCTCACAGGGAGCGGAGACCCAGTACTTC | CASSSQGAETQYF
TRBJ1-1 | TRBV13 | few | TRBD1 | TGTGCCAGCAGCTTCAAGGCGGGACAGGGTCAGGCTGAAGCTTTCTTT | CASSFKAGQGQAEAFF
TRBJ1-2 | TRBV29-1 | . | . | TGCAGCGTTGGAGAGTCTGGGAGTGGTGGCTACACCTTC | CSVGESGSGGYTF
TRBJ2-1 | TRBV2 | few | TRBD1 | TGTGCCAGCAATGACAGGGGGCCCAATGAGCAGTTCTTC | CASNDRGPNEQFF
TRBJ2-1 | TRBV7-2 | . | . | TGTGCCAGCAGCCGAAGACACATTCCCGGGGGTGAGCAGTTCTTC | CASSRRHIPGGEQFF
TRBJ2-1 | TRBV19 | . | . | TGTGCCAGTAGTATCGCCGGTAACTATGAGCAGTTCTTC | CASSIAGNYEQFF
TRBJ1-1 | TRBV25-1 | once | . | TGTGCCAGCGCGGCATTCACTGAAGCTTTCTTT | CASAAFTEAFF
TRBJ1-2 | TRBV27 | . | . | TGTGCCATGTCACCCCGGAACTATGGCTACACCTTC | CAMSPRNYGYTF
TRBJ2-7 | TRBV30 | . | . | TGTGCCTGGAGGTATCAAGGGGGGCTTATCCGCGAGCAGTACTTC | CAWRYQGGLIREQYF
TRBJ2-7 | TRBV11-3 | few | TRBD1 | TGTGCCAGCAGCAAGGGACAGGGGGCGCCCCGCGAGCAGTACTTC | CASSKGQGAPREQYF
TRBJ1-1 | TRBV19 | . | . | TGTGCCAGTAGTATCTACACTGAAGCTTTCTTT | CASSIYTEAFF
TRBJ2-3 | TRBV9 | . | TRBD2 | TGTGCCAGCAGCGTAGCGGCTAGCGGGGGGCTGGATACGCAGTATTTT | CASSVAASGGLDTQYF
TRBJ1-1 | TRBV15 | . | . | TGTGCCACCAGCAGAGATATGAACACTGAAGCTTTCTTT | CATSRDMNTEAFF
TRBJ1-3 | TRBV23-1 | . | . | TGCGCCAGCAGTCAAAGGGCAATGAGCTCTGGAAACACCATATATTTT | CASSQRAMSSGNTIYF
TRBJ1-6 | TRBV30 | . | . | TGTGCCTGGAGTGTACAAGGAACTCATAATTCACCCCTCCACTTT | CAWSVQGTHNSPLHF
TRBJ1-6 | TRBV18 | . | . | TGTGCCAGCTCACCGTCAGGGGTCGGCTCCCCCCTCCACTTT | CASSPSGVGSPLHF
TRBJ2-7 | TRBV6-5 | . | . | TGTGCCAGCAGTTACTGGGGGGCCTACGAGCAGTACTTC | CASSYWGAYEQYF
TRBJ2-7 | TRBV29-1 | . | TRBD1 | TGCAGCACACAGACAGGGGGCTCCGAGCAGTACTTC | CSTQTGGSEQYF
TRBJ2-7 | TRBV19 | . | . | TGTGCCAGTTGGTCCGATATACCATCCTACGAGCAGTACTTC | CASWSDIPSYEQYF
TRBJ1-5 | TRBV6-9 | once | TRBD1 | TGTGCCAGCAGTCAAACAGGGGACCATCAGCCCCAGCATTTT | CASSQTGDHQPQHF
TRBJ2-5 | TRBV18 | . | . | TGTGCCAGCTCACCACGGGGCAGCCAAGAGACCCAGTACTTC | CASSPRGSQETQYF
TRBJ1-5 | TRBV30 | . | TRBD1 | TGTGCCTGGAGTGTACTTGGACAGGGGGTTCAGCCCCAGCATTTT | CAWSVLGQGVQPQHF
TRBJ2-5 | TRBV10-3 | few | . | TGTGCCATCAGTACCGGTACGGAGACCCAGTACTTC | CAISTGTETQYF
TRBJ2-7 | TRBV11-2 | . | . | TGTGCCAGCAGCCCTTCGATGGCCTCGGGCGAGCAGTACTTC | CASSPSMASGEQYF
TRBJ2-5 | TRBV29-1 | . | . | TGCAGCGTTGTAAACAGGGTGGGGGAGACCCAGTACTTC | CSVVNRVGETQYF
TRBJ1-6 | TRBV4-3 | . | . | TGCGCCAGCAGCCAAGGCGAGGGGTATAATTCACCCCTCCACTTT | CASSQGEGYNSPLHF
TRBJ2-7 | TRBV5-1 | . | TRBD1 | TGCGCCAGCAGCACGGACAGGGCCCTCTACGAGCAGTACTTC | CASSTDRALYEQYF
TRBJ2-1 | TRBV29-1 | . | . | TGCAGCCTCAGACCGTGGACTACCTACAATGAGCAGTTCTTC | CSLRPWTTYNEQFF
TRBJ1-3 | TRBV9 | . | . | TGTGCCAGCAGCGTAGGGACATGGGGAAACACCATATATTTT | CASSVGTWGNTIYF
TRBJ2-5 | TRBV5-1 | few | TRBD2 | TGCGCCAGCAGCTTGGTTGGGACTAGCAGACGCAAGGAGACCCAGTACTTC | CASSLVGTSRRKETQYF
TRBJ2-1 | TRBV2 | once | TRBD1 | TGTGCCAGCAGTGCCGGGACAGGGGGATATGAGCAGTTCTTC | CASSAGTGGYEQFF
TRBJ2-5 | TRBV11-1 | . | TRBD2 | TGTGCCAGCAGCCGTAGCGGGGGGGCCCGCGAGACCCAGTACTTC | CASSRSGGARETQYF
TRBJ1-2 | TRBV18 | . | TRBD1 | TGTGCCAGCTCACCGTTGGACAGGGTTAATCGGAACTATGGCTACACCTTC | CASSPLDRVNRNYGYTF
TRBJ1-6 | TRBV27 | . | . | TGTGCCAGCAGTTTTCGCCAGGGGAATTCACCCCTCCACTTT | CASSFRQGNSPLHF
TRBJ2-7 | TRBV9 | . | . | TGTGCCAGCAGCGTGGGTCAGGGCGACTACGAGCAGTACTTC | CASSVGQGDYEQYF
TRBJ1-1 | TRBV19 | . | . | TGTGCCAGTAGTTCGTGGACGCCTGAAGCTTTCTTT | CASSSWTPEAFF
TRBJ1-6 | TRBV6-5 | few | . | TGTGCCAGCAGTTACGACACCAGTTCACCCCTCCACTTT | CASSYDTSSPLHF
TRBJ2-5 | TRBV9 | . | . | TGTGCCAGCAGTGCAGGGGATCAAGAGACCCAGTACTTC | CASSAGDQETQYF
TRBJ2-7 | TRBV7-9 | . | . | TGTGCCAGCAGCCGCCAAGGGGCTGCTTACGAGCAGTACTTC | CASSRQGAAYEQYF
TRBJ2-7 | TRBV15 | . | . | TGTGCCACCAGCAGAGAGGGTGCCCGCTACGAGCAGTACTTC | CATSREGARYEQYF
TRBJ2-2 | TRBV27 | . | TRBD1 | TGTGCCAGCAGACGGGACAGGGGAATCAGGAACACCGGGGAGCTGTTTTTT | CASRRDRGIRNTGELFF
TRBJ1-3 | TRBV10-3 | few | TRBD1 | TGTGCCATCAGCCGGGACAGGGACGGAAACACCATATATTTT | CAISRDRDGNTIYF
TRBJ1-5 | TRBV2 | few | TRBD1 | TGTGCCAGCAGTGAAGGGACAGGGGATCAGCCCCAGCATTTT | CASSEGTGDQPQHF